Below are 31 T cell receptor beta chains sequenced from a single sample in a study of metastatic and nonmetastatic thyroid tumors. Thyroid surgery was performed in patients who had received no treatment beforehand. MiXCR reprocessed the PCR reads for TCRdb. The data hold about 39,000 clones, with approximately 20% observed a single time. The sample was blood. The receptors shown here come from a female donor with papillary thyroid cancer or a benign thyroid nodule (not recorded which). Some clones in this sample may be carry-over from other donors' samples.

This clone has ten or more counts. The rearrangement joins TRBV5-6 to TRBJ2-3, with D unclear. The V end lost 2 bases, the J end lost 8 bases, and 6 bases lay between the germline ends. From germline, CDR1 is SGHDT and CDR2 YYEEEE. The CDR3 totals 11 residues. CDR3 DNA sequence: TGTGCCAGCAGCTTCCGCGTTACGCAGTATTTT. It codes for CASSFRVTQYF.

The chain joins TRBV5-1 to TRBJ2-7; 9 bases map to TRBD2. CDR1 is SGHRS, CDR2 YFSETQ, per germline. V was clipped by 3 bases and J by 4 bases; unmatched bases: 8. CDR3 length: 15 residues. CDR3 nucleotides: TGCGCCAGCAGCTGGGTCGGCACTAGCGGGTACGAGCAGTACTTC. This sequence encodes CASSWVGTSGYEQYF.

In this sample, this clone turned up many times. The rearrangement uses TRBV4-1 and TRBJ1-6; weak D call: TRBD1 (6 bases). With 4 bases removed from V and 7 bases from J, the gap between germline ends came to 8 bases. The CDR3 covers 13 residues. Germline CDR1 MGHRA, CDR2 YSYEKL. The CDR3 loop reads CASSPQGNSPLHF. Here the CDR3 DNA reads TGCGCCAGCAGCCCTCAGGGGAATTCACCCCTCCACTTT.

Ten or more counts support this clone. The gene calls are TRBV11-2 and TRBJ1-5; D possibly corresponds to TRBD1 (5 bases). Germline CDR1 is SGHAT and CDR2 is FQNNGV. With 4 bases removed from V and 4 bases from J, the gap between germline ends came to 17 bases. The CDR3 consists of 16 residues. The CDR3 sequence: CASSSTTGGVNQPQHF. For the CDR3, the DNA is TGTGCCAGCAGCTCAACCACAGGTGGCGTGAATCAGCCCCAGCATTTT.

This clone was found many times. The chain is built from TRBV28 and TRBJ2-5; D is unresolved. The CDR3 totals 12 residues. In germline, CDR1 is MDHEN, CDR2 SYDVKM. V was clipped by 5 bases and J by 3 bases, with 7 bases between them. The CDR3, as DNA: TGTGCCAGCAGTACTCTCGAAGAGACCCAGTACTTC. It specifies CASSTLEETQYF.

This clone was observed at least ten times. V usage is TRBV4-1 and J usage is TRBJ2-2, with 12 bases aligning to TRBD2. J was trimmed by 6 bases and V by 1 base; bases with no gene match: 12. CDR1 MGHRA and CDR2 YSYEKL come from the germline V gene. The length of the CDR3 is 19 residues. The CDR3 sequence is CASSQGMLAGGRQAGELFF. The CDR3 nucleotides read TGCGCCAGCAGCCAAGGAATGCTAGCGGGAGGGAGACAGGCCGGGGAGCTGTTTTTT.

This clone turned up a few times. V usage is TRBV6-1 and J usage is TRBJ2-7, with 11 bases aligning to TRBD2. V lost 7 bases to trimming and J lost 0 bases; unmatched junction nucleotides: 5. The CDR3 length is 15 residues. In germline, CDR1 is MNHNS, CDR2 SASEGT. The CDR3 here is CASKKGLAVSYEQYF. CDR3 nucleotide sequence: TGTGCCAGCAAAAAGGGACTAGCGGTCTCCTACGAGCAGTACTTC.

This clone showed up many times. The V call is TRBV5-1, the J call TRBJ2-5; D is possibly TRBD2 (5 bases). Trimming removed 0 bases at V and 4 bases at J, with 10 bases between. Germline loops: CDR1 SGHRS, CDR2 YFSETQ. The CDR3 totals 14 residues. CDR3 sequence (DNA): TGCGCCAGCAGCTTGGCACGGAGGATAGAGACCCAGTACTTC. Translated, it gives CASSLARRIETQYF.

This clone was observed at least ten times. CDR3 residues: CASSSLRLAGGRNEQFF. As DNA, the CDR3 is TGTGCCAGCAGCTCCTTACGACTAGCGGGAGGAAGAAATGAGCAGTTCTTC. V is TRBV7-8 and J is TRBJ2-1, with 13 bases that match TRBD2. The germline CDR1 and CDR2 sequences are SGHVS and FQNEAQ. V lost 4 bases, J lost 7 bases, and 10 bases stayed unmatched. This CDR3 has 17 amino acids.

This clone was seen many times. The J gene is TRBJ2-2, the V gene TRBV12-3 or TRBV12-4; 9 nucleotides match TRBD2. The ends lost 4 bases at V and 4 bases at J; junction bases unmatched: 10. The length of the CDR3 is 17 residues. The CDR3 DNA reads TGTGCCAGCAGTTCCGATATAGCGGGAGACGTCACCGGGGAGCTGTTTTTT. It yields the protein CASSSDIAGDVTGELFF.

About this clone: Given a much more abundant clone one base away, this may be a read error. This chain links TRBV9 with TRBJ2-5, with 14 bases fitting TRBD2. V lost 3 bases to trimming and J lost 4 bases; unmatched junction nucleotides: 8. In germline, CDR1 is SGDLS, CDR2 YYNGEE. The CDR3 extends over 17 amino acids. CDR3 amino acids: CASSGNPGTSGRETQYF. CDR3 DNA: TGTGCCAGCAGCGGAAACCCCGGGACTAGCGGGAGAGAGACCCAGTACTTC.

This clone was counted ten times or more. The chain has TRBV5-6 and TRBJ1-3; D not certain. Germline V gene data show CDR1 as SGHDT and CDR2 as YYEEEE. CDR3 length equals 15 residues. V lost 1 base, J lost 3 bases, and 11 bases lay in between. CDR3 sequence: CASSLSAGRGNTIYF. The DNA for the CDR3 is TGTGCCAGCAGCTTGTCTGCGGGCCGTGGAAACACCATATATTTT.

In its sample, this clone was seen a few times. Here the CDR3 reads CASSVTTGIVYEQYF. The CDR3, as DNA: TGTGCCAGCAGTGTAACTACAGGGATCGTCTACGAGCAGTACTTC. This chain connects TRBV6-1 to TRBJ2-7, with D possibly matching TRBD1 (6 bases). The V end lost 4 bases, the J end lost 3 bases, and 16 bases lay between the germline ends. The germline V gene has CDR1 MNHNS and CDR2 SASEGT. The CDR3 covers 15 residues.

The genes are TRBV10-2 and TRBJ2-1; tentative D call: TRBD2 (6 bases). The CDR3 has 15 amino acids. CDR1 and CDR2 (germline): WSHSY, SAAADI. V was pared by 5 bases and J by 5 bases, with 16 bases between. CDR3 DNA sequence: TGCGCCAGCAGTTGGACTAACGGGATCCACAATGAGCAGTTCTTC. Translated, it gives CASSWTNGIHNEQFF.

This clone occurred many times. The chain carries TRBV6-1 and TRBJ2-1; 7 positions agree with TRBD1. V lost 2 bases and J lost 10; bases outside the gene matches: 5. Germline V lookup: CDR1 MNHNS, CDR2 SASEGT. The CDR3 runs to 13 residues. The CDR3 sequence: CASSETVQGEQFF. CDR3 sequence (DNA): TGTGCCAGCAGTGAAACAGTACAGGGGGAGCAGTTCTTC.

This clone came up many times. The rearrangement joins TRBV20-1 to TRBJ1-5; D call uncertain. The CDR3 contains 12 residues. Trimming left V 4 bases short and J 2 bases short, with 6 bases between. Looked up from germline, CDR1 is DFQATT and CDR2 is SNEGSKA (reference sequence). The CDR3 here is CSATEGNQPQHF. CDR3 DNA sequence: TGCAGTGCTACAGAGGGCAATCAGCCCCAGCATTTT.

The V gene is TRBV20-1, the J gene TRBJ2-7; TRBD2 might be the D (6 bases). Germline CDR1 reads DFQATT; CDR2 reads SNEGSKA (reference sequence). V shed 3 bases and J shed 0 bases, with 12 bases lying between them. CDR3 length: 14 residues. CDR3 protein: CSARGRRVSYEQYF. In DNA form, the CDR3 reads TGCAGTGCTAGGGGGAGGAGGGTCTCCTACGAGCAGTACTTC.

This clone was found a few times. The CDR3 DNA sequence: TGTGCCAGCAGTATACCTAGCCTAGGAACCTACGAGCAGTACTTC. Translated: CASSIPSLGTYEQYF. V usage is TRBV28 and J usage is TRBJ2-7; weak D call: TRBD2 (5 bases). The germline CDR1 and CDR2 sequences are MDHEN and SYDVKM. The length of the CDR3 is 15 residues. V lost 5 bases and J lost 2, with 16 bases in between.

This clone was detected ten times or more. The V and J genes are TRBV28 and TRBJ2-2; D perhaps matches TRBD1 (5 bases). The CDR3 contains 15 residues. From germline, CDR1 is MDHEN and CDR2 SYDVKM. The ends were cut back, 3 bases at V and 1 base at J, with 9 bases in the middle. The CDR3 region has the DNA TGTGCCAGCAGTTTCAATGGACAGAACACCGGGGAGCTGTTTTTT. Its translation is CASSFNGQNTGELFF.

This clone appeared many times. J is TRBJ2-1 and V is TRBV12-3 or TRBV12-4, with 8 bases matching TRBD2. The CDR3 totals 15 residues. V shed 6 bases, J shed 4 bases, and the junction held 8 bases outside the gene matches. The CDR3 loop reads CASRSTSGTYNEQFF. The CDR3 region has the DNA TGTGCCAGCAGATCTACTAGCGGAACATACAATGAGCAGTTCTTC.

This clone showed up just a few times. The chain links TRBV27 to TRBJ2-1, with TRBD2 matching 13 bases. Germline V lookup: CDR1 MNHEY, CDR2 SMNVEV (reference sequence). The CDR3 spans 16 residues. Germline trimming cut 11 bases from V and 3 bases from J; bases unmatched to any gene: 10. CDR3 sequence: CAGTSGRALGYNEQFF. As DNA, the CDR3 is TGTGCCGGAACTAGCGGGAGGGCCCTCGGCTACAATGAGCAGTTCTTC.

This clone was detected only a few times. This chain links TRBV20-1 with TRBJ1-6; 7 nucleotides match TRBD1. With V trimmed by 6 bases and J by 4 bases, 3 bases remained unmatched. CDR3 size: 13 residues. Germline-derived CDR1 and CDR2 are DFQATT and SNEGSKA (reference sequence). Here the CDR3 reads CSAWDRYNSPLHF. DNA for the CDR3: TGCAGTGCGTGGGACAGATATAATTCACCCCTCCACTTT.

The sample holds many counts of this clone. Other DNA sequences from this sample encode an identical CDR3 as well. The CDR3 protein is CASTLAPGTDNEQFF. CDR3 DNA: TGTGCCAGTACCCTTGCCCCCGGGACCGACAATGAGCAGTTCTTC. The gene calls are TRBV19 and TRBJ2-1; TRBD1 or TRBD2 may be the D gene (5 bases each). The germline V gene has CDR1 LNHDA and CDR2 SQIVND (reference sequence). The CDR3 spans 15 residues. V shed 7 bases and J shed 5 bases, with 18 bases lying between them.

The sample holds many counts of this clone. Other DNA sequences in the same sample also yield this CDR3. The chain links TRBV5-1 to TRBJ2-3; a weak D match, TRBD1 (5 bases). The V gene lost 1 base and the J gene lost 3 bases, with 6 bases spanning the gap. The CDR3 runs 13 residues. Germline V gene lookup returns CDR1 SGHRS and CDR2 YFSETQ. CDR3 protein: CASSLQGTDTQYF. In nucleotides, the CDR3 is TGCGCCAGCAGCTTGCAGGGTACAGATACGCAGTATTTT. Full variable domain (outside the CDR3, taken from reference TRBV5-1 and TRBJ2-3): KAGVTQTPRYLIKTRGQQVTLSCSPISGHRSVSWYQQTPGQGLQFLFEYFSETQRNKGNFPGRFSGRQFSNSRSEMNVSTLELGDSALYLCASSLQGTDTQYFGPGTRLTVL.

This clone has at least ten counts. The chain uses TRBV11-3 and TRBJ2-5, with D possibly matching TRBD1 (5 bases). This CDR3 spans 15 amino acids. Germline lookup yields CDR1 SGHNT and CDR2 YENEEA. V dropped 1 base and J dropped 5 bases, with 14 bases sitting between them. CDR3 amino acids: CASSLAARVGETQYF. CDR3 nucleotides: TGTGCCAGCAGCTTAGCGGCCAGGGTGGGGGAGACCCAGTACTTC.

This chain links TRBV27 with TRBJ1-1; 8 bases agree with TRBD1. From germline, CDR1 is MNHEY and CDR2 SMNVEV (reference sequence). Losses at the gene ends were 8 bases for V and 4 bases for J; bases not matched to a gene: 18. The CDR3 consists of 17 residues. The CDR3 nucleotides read TGTGCCAGCCTGGGACAGGACCCTCTATGTAGGCGCACTGAAGCTTTCTTT. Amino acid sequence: CASLGQDPLCRRTEAFF.

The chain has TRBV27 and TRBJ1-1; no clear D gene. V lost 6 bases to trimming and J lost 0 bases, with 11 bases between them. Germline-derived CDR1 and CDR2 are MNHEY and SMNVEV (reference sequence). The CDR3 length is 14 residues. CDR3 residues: CASRARSLNTEAFF. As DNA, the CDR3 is TGTGCCAGCAGAGCCCGCAGTTTGAACACTGAAGCTTTCTTT.

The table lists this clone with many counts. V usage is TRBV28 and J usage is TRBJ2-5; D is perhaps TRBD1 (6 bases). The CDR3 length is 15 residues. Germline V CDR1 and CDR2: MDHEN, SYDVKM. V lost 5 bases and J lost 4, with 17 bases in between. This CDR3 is CASSPPGVRRETQYF. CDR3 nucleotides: TGTGCCAGCAGTCCTCCAGGGGTTAGGAGAGAGACCCAGTACTTC.

The CDR3 DNA follows: TGCGCCAGCAGCGACTTAGCGGGAGGGCTCAGCACAGATACGCAGTATTTT. This encodes CASSDLAGGLSTDTQYF. The chain couples TRBV5-1 to TRBJ2-3, with 11 bases that match TRBD2. CDR1 is SGHRS and CDR2 is YFSETQ in the germline V gene. The CDR3 is made up of 17 amino acids. With V trimmed by 4 bases and J by 0 bases, 7 bases remained unmatched.

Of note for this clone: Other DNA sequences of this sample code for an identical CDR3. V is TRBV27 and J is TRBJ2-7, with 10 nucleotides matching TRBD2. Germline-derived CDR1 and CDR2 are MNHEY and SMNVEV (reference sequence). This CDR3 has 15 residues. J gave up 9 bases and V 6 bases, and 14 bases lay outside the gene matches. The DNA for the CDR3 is TGTGCCAGCAGACCCTCGCTAGCGGGAGAAGTAGGGCAGTACTTC. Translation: CASRPSLAGEVGQYF.

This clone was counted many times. The CDR3 loop reads CASSDLQFSNQPQHF. The CDR3 DNA follows: TGTGCCAGCAGTGATTTACAGTTTAGCAATCAGCCCCAGCATTTT. V and J are TRBV6-1 and TRBJ1-5; no definite D call. Per the germline V gene, CDR1 is MNHNS and CDR2 is SASEGT. V gave up 3 bases and J gave up 0 bases, with 9 bases separating them. The CDR3 loop spans 15 amino acids.